This T cell receptor (beta chain) was recovered during a study of T cells in Graves' hyperthyroidism and ophthalmopathy. The sample holds many counts of this clonotype. Germline V gene data show CDR1 as MDHEN and CDR2 as SYDVKM. CDR3 length: 15 residues. V was pared by 2 bases and J by 3 bases, with 13 bases between. The patients, who ranged from 18 to 65 in age, presented with newly diagnosed hyperthyroidism lasting under 2 months. There were TCR beta CDR3 regions amplified from RNA transcripts. HTBI primers were used for first-round RT-PCR of the TCR CDR3. TCRdb reprocessed the multiplex PCR reads with MiXCR, giving one entry per CDR3 protein. The sample includes nearly 600,000 distinct CDR3 sequences, approximately 14% of them seen just once.

This receptor was identified in a woman aged 30 to 39 with Graves' hyperthyroidism that later progressed to Graves' ophthalmopathy. The sequenced sample was blood. The rearrangement joins TRBV28 to TRBJ2-5; D call uncertain. The CDR3 loop is CASSLMGQAKETQYF. The CDR3 region has the DNA TGTGCCAGCAGTTTAATGGGCCAGGCAAAAGAGACCCAGTACTTC.